This T cell receptor (beta chain) was sequenced for a study (dated by TCRdb to between 2014 and 2017). Regarding the study in general: The study tested whether tumor-infiltrating Tregs in breast cancer are recruited from blood Tregs or converted in situ from other CD4+ T cell subsets.

Full-length TCR variable regions were amplified by 5' RACE PCR with constant-region reverse primers, and semi-nested PCR with Nested Universal Primer A was subsequently performed. Using the ReliaPrep RNA Cell Miniprep System, total RNA was extracted, and the SMARTer RACE 5'/3' Kit was then used to reverse transcribe the RNA into 5'RACE-ready cDNA. Multiplex adaptors were used to barcode full-length TCR alpha and beta libraries, and the barcoded libraries were sequenced on an Illumina MiSeq. The study's processing was this. For each of nine subset-tissue groups, sequencing data from the five patients were combined, and the groups were compared by unsupervised clustering of TCR gene usage. The Morisita-Horn index was used to calculate repertoire similarity, with shared sequences weighted according to their contribution to each repertoire. TCRdb reanalyzed the raw reads on its own, using fastp at Q25 for trimming and MiXCR for clone calling, and kept in-frame beta chains. Under each unique CDR3 protein, matching rows form one entry showing the most common genes and DNA. TCRdb's processing, not the authors' own work, is the source of the V and J calls. This sample holds about 54,000 distinct CDR3 sequences; about 15% were observed only once. The ten largest clones represent 2% to 2.5% of the sample.

Naive CD4+ T cells were purified with the Miltenyi Naive CD4+ T Cell Isolation kit, with Tregs depleted using CD25 microbeads. Tregs, naive and memory CD4+ T cells from tumor, blood and ipsilateral draining lymph nodes of 5 or 6 breast cancer patients underwent full-length TCR alpha and beta sequencing. Ficoll density gradient centrifugation was used to isolate mononuclear cells from either lymph nodes or 50 to 65 ml of peripheral blood. A purity exceeding 90% was confirmed by FACS for the sorted cell populations. Only a few counts were recorded for this clonotype. The antigen it recognizes is unknown. No clone much larger than this one lies a single base away; base qualities are absent. What the study reported, not specific to this receptor: Tumor memory CD4+ T cell TCR gene usage clustered with blood and lymph node memory CD4+ cells and lymph node naive CD4+ cells. The larger-cohort validation was restricted to a single TCR beta V-J rearrangement rather than whole repertoires. Tumor-infiltrating Treg TCR alpha and beta sequences overlapped most with tumor naive CD4+ T cells, then with blood naive CD4+ T cells.

The TCR sequence derives from a female donor with breast cancer. The sample taken for sequencing was naive CD4+ T cells sorted from blood. What this sample's cell subset or site label stands for: naive CD4+ T cells, CD4+CD45RA+CD25-.

At the DNA level, the sequence is TGCAGTGCTAGAGATACAGGGGGTGGCTATGGCTACACCTTC. The translation is CSARDTGGGYGYTF. The V and J segments used are TRBV20-1 and TRBJ1-2, with 8 bases aligning to TRBD1. The CDR3 spans 14 residues, from the cysteine through the phenylalanine. Left in the record is the CDR3 DNA by itself, 42 bases read in frame from the first base. For this chain, trimming is 0 bases at the V end and 4 bases at the J end, and the number of junction bases without a gene match is 4. The germline V gene (reference sequence) supplies CDR1 DFQATT and CDR2 SNEGSKA.